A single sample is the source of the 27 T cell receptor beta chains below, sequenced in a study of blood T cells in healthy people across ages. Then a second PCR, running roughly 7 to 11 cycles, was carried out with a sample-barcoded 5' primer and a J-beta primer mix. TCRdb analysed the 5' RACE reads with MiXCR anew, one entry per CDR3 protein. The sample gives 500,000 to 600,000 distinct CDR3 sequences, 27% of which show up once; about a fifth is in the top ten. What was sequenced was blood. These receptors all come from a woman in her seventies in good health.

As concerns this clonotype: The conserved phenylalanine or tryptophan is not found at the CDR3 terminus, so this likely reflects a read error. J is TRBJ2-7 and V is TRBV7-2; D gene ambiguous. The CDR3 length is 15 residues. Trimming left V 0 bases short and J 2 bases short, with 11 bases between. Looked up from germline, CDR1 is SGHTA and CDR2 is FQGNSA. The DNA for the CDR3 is TGTGCCAGCAGCTTAGCCGCCATGGATACCTACGAGCAGTACCTC. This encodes CASSLAAMDTYEQYL.

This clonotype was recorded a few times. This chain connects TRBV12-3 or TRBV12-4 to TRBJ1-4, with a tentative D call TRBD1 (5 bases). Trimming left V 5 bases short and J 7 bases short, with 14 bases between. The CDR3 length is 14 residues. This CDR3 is CASSTHGGAEKLFF. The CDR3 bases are TGTGCCAGCAGTACCCACGGCGGGGCTGAAAAACTGTTTTTT.

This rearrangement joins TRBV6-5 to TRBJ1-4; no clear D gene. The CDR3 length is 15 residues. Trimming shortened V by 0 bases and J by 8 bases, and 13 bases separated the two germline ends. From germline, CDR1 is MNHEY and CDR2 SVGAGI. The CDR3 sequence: CASSYSLTNGEKLFF. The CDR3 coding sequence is TGTGCCAGCAGTTACTCCCTCACAAATGGGGAAAAACTGTTTTTT.

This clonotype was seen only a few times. For the CDR3, the DNA is TGTGCCAGCAGCCGGGACAGAACCCGTTCTGGGGCCAACGTCCTGACTTTC. This codes for CASSRDRTRSGANVLTF. The chain has TRBV7-9 and TRBJ2-6; TRBD1 aligns across 7 bases. CDR3 length equals 17 residues. The germline CDR1 and CDR2 sequences are SEHNR and FQNEAQ (reference sequence). With 5 bases clipped from V and 1 base from J, the junction kept 8 bases outside the gene matches.

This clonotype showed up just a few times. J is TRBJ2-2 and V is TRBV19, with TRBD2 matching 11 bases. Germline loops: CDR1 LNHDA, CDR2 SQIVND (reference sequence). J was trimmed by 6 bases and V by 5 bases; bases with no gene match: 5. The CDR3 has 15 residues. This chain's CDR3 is CASSPYSGRAGELFF. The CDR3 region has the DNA TGTGCCAGTAGTCCATATAGCGGGAGGGCCGGGGAGCTGTTTTTT.

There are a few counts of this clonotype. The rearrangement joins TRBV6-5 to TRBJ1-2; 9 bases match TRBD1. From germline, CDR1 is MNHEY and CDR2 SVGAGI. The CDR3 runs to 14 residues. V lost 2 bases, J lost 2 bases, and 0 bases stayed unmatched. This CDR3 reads CASSYDRGNYGYTF. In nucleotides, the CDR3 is TGTGCCAGCAGTTACGACAGGGGGAACTATGGCTACACCTTC.

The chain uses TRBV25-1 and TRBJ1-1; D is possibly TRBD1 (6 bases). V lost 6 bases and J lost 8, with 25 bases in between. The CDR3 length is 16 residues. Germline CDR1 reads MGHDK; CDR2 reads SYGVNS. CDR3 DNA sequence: TGTGCCAGCAGCTATCACGACGGGGGCGGAAAGGGGGAAGCTTTCTTT. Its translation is CASSYHDGGGKGEAFF.

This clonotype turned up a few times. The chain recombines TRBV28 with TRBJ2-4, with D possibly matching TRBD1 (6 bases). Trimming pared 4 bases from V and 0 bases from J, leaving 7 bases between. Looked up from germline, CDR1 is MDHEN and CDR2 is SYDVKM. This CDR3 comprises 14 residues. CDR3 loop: CASSSQGAKNIQYF. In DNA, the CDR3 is TGTGCCAGCAGTTCACAGGGAGCCAAAAACATTCAGTACTTC.

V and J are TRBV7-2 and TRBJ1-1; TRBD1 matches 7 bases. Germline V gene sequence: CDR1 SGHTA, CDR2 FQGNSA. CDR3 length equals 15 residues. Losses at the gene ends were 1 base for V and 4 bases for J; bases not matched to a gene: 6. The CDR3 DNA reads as TGTGCCAGCAGCTTAGGAGGGGGCATAGGCACTGAAGCTTTCTTT. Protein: CASSLGGGIGTEAFF. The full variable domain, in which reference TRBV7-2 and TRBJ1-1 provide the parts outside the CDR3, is GAGVSQSPSNKVTEKGKDVELRCDPISGHTALYWYRQSLGQGLEFLIYFQGNSAPDKSGLPSDRFSAERTGGSVSTLTIQRTQQEDSAVYLCASSLGGGIGTEAFFGQGTRLTVV.

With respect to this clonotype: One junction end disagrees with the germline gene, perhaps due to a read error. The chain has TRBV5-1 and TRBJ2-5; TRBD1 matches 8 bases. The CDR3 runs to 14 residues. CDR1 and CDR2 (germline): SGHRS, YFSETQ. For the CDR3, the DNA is TGCGCCAGCAGCTGGGGACAGGACCAAGAGACCCGGTACTTC. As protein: CASSWGQDQETRYF.

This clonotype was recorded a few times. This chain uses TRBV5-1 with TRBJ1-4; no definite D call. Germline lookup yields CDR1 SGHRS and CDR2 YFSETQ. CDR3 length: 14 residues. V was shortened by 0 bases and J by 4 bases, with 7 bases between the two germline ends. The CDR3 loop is CASSLAGDNEKLFF. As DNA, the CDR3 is TGCGCCAGCAGCTTGGCAGGAGATAATGAAAAACTGTTTTTT.

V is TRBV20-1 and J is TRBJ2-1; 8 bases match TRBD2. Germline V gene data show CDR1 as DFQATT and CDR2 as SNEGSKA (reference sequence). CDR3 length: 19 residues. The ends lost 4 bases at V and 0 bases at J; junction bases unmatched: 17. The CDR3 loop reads CSATRWLAGRTSSYNEQFF. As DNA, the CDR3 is TGCAGTGCTACCAGGTGGCTAGCGGGCAGGACCAGCTCCTACAATGAGCAGTTCTTC.

In DNA form, the CDR3 reads TGTGCCAGCAGCGTCGCAGGGACAGTACTTAGCACAGATACGCAGTATTTT. Its protein is CASSVAGTVLSTDTQYF. The chain employs TRBV9 and TRBJ2-3; 7 bases align to TRBD1. V dropped 2 bases and J dropped 0; count of bases not matched to a gene: 9. The CDR3 has 17 amino acids. Germline CDR1 and CDR2: SGDLS and YYNGEE. The full variable domain, with the rest looked up from reference TRBV9 and TRBJ2-3, is DSGVTQTPKHLITATGQRVTLRCSPRSGDLSVYWYQQSLDQGLQFLIQYYNGEERAKGNILERFSAQQFPDLHSELNLSSLELGDSALYFCASSVAGTVLSTDTQYFGPGTRLTVL.

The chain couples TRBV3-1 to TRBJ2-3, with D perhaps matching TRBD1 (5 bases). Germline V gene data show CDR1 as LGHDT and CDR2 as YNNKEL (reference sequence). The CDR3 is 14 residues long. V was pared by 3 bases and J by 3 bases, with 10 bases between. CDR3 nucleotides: TGTGCCAGCAGCCACGGACACATGACAGATACGCAGTATTTT. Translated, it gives CASSHGHMTDTQYF.

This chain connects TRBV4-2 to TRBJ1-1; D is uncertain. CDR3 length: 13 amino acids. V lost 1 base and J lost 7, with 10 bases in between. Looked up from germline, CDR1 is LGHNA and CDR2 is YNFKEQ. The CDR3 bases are TGTGCCAGCAGCCAAGTCGGCAGAGTTGAAGCTTTCTTT. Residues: CASSQVGRVEAFF.

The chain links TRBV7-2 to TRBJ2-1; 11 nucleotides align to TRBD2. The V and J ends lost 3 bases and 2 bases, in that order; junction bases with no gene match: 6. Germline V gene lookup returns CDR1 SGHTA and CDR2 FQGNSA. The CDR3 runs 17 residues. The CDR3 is CASSFIPGLAAYNEQFF. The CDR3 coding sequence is TGTGCCAGCAGCTTCATCCCGGGACTAGCGGCCTACAATGAGCAGTTCTTC.

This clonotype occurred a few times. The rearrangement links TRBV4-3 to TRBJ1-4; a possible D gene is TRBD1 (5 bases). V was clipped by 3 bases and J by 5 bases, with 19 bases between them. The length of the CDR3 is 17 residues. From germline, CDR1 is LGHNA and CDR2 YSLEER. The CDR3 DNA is TGCGCCAGCAGCCACCGCTGGGGGGGGGGAGGGAATGAAAAACTGTTTTTT. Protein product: CASSHRWGGGGNEKLFF.

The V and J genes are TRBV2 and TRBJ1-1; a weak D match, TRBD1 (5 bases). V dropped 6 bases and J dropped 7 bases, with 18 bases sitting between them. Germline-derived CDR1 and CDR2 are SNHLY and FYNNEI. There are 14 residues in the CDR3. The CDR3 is CASRMMGGTVEAFF. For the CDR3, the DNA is TGTGCCAGCAGAATGATGGGGGGAACAGTTGAAGCTTTCTTT. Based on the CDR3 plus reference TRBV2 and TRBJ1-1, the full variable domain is EPEVTQTPSHQVTQMGQEVILRCVPISNHLYFYWYRQILGQKVEFLVSFYNNEISEKSEIFDDQFSVERPDGSNFTLKIRSTKLEDSAMYFCASRMMGGTVEAFFGQGTRLTVV.

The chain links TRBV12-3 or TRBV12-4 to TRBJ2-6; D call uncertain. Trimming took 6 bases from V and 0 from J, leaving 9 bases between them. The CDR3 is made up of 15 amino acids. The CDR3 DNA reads TGTGCCAGCAGACCCGCGTCCTCTGGGGCCAACGTCCTGACTTTC. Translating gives CASRPASSGANVLTF.

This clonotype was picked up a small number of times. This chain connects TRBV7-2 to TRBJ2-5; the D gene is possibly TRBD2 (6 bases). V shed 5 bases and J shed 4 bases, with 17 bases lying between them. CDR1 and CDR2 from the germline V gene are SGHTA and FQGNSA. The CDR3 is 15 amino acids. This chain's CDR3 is CASSPGGFRGETQYF. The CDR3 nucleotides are TGTGCCAGCAGCCCCGGGGGATTTCGGGGAGAGACCCAGTACTTC.

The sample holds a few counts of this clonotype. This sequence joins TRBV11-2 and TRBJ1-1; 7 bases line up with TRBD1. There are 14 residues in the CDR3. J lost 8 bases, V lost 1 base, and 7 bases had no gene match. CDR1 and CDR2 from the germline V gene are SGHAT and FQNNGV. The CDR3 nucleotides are TGTGCCAGCAGCTTAGGGCCGACAGGGACCGAAGCTTTCTTT. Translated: CASSLGPTGTEAFF.

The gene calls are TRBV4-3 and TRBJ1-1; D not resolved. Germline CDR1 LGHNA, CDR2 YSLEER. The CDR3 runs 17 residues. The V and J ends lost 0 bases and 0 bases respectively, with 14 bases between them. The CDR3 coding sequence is TGCGCCAGCAGCCAAGATATATCAGGAAATTTGAACACTGAAGCTTTCTTT. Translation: CASSQDISGNLNTEAFF.

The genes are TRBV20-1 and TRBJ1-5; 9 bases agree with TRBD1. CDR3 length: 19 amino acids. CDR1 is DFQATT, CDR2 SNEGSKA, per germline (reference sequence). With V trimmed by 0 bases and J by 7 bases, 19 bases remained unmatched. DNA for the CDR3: TGCAGTGCTAGAGATCGAACCGGGACAGGGTTATTGGCGCGGCAGCCCCAGCATTTT. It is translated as CSARDRTGTGLLARQPQHF.

In DNA form, the CDR3 reads TGTGCCAGCAGCCCACAAGTTAGGGCTAGCGGGGGTAACACCGGGGAGCTGTTTTTT. This translates into CASSPQVRASGGNTGELFF. This chain links TRBV4-2 with TRBJ2-2; 10 bases map to TRBD2. This CDR3 has 19 residues. The V and J ends lost 4 bases and 2 bases, in that order; junction bases with no gene match: 13. CDR1 is LGHNA and CDR2 is YNFKEQ in the germline V gene.

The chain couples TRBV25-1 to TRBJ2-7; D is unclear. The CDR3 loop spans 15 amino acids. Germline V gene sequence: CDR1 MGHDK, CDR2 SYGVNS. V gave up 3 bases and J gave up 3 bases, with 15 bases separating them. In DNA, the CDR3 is TGTGCCAGCAGTGATTCTAGGGCATCGGGCTACGAGCAGTACTTC. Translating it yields CASSDSRASGYEQYF.

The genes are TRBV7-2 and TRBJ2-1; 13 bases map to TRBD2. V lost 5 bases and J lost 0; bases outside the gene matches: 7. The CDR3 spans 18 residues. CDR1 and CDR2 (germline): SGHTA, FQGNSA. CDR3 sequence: CASSPGLAGDLSYNEQFF. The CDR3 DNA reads TGTGCCAGCAGCCCCGGACTAGCGGGGGACCTCTCCTACAATGAGCAGTTCTTC.

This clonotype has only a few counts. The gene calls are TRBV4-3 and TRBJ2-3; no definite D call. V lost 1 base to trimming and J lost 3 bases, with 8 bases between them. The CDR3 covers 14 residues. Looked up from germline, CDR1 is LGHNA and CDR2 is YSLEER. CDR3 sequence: CASSQGVQTDTQYF. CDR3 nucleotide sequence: TGCGCCAGCAGCCAAGGCGTCCAGACAGATACGCAGTATTTT.